The TCR beta chain under discussion was sequenced for a study of T cell repertoires in cytomegalovirus infection. Points from the study as a whole: HLA-C-restricted CMV-specific TCR beta clonotypes prevailed in the ex vivo response. CMV carriers with the relevant HLA were identified by cumulative public TCR beta family frequency.

One entry per CDR3 protein, called by TCRdb with MiXCR from the reads. Of roughly 990,000 distinct CDR3 sequences listed, approximately 31% were seen once; the top ten hold over 11%. The CDR3 spans 12 residues. V lost 5 bases, J lost 3 bases, and 8 bases lay in between. CDR1 is SEHNR, CDR2 FQNEAQ, per germline (reference sequence). This clonotype was observed many times. Its specificity is unknown. This clonotype was sampled from a human donor in good health (CMV status not recorded). Some clones in this sample may be carry-over from other donors' samples. The chain uses TRBV7-9 and TRBJ2-7, with unresolved D. Sample: cultured CD8+ T cells from PBMCs, taken from culture after CMV antigen stimulation. The CDR3 DNA reads TGTGCCAGCAGCCCCAACCTCTACGAGCAGTACTTC. Protein: CASSPNLYEQYF. Combining the CDR3 with reference TRBV7-9 and TRBJ2-7 gives the whole variable domain DTGVSQNPRHKITKRGQNVTFRCDPISEHNRLYWYRQTLGQGPEFLTYFQNEAQLEKSRLLSDRFSAERPKGSFSTLEIQRTEQGDSAMYLCASSPNLYEQYFGPGTRLTVT.